This T cell receptor (beta chain) was sequenced in a study of siplizumab effects on memory and regulatory T cells. Study results and caveats: Apparently more diverse than memory cells, naive T cells also seemed major alloresponse contributors.

This CDR3 spans 11 amino acids. Germline V lookup: CDR1 SQVTM, CDR2 ANQGSEA. The V end lost 4 bases, the J end lost 5 bases, and 8 bases lay between the germline ends. Points on this clone: The antigen remains unidentified.

Profiling relied on immunoSEQ multiplex PCR, and the TCRdb table lists in-frame clones only, not all of them. The sample records nearly 95,000 clones, around 94% being singletons. This sequence originates from a human donor in good health. Sequenced sample: non-Treg CD4+ T cells sorted from blood. This rearrangement joins TRBV29-1 to TRBJ1-2, with a tentative D call TRBD1 (5 bases). The CDR3 sequence: CSVVAGYGYTF. The CDR3 region has the DNA TGCAGCGTTGTTGCAGGGTATGGCTACACCTTC.